The 17 T cell receptor beta chains given below trace back to one sample, sequenced in a study of identical twins. In TCRdb, the 5' RACE reads were re-called with MiXCR into one record per CDR3 protein. In the table there are about 810,000 distinct CDR3 sequences, 9% to 15% of which are singletons. Separately, the same data were catalogued under a study of yellow fever vaccine responses in identical twins.

Material: PBMCs. These receptors originate from a woman aged 18-29 years in good health.

The chain links TRBV9 to TRBJ2-3; 8 bases line up with TRBD2. This CDR3 region has 16 residues. The germline V gene has CDR1 SGDLS and CDR2 YYNGEE. J lost 2 bases, V lost 0 bases, and 5 bases had no gene match. The chain's CDR3 is CASSVGGSGTTDTQYF. The CDR3 DNA is TGTGCCAGCAGCGTAGGGGGTAGCGGGACCACAGATACGCAGTATTTT.

The chain carries TRBV19 and TRBJ2-7; D remains ambiguous. V lost 7 bases, J lost 3 bases, and 4 bases lay in between. CDR1 and CDR2 (germline): LNHDA, SQIVND (reference sequence). CDR3 length: 10 amino acids. The CDR3 loop reads CASTDYEQYF. For the CDR3, the DNA is TGTGCCAGTACCGACTACGAGCAGTACTTC. Based on the CDR3 plus reference TRBV19 and TRBJ2-7, the full variable domain is DGGITQSPKYLFRKEGQNVTLSCEQNLNHDAMYWYRQDPGQGLRLIYYSQIVNDFQKGDIAEGYSVSREKKESFPLTVTSAQKNPTAFYLCASTDYEQYFGPGTRLTVT.

The rearrangement links TRBV6-5 to TRBJ1-6; 9 nucleotides line up with TRBD1. The V gene's germline CDR1 is MNHEY and CDR2 SVGAGI. This CDR3 is built from 14 residues. J gave up 13 bases and V 4 bases, and 8 bases lay outside the gene matches. CDR3 residues: CASSLDRGGVPLHF. CDR3 nucleotide sequence: TGTGCCAGCAGTTTGGACAGGGGTGGTGTGCCCCTCCACTTT.

This clonotype has only a few counts. V is TRBV6-4 and J is TRBJ2-3; D might be TRBD2 (5 bases). This CDR3 comprises 15 residues. V gave up 7 bases and J gave up 2 bases, with 16 bases separating them. Germline CDR1 reads MRHNA; CDR2 reads SNTAGT. This chain's CDR3 is CASILKTRPTDTQYF. The DNA for the CDR3 is TGTGCCAGCATCCTAAAAACTAGACCCACAGATACGCAGTATTTT.

This clonotype was picked up a small number of times. V is TRBV6-1 and J is TRBJ2-2; 12 bases are a match to TRBD2. V shed 7 bases and J 4 bases; nucleotides not matched to a gene: 4. Looked up from germline, CDR1 is MNHNS and CDR2 is SASEGT. The length of the CDR3 is 15 residues. CDR3 sequence: CASTTSGSGTGELFF. The CDR3 region has the DNA TGTGCCAGCACGACTAGCGGGAGCGGCACCGGGGAGCTGTTTTTT.

This clonotype was counted only a few times. The rearrangement joins TRBV6-1 to TRBJ2-1; 9 positions match TRBD2. The CDR3 spans 17 residues. V was clipped by 3 bases and J by 6 bases; unmatched bases: 12. Germline CDR1 and CDR2: MNHNS and SASEGT. The DNA of the CDR3 is TGTGCCAGCAGTGACCTACCAGGCGGGAGGGCATCCAATGAGCAGTTCTTC. This encodes CASSDLPGGRASNEQFF.

The V and J genes are TRBV5-5 and TRBJ2-3; D remains unclear. The germline gives CDR1 SGHKS, CDR2 YYEKEE (reference sequence). The CDR3 contains 15 residues. V lost 0 bases and J 2 bases, leaving 10 bases between the germline ends. The CDR3 here is CASSLVSYTTDTQYF. Written as DNA, the CDR3 is TGTGCCAGCAGCTTGGTCTCCTACACCACAGATACGCAGTATTTT.

The rearrangement joins TRBV20-1 to TRBJ2-3; a weak D match, TRBD1 (5 bases). Germline CDR1 reads DFQATT; CDR2 reads SNEGSKA (reference sequence). The CDR3 covers 13 residues. Trimming cost V 2 bases and J 0 bases, with 6 bases left between them. The CDR3 DNA reads TGCAGTGCTAGAAGGGGCAGCACAGATACGCAGTATTTT. As protein: CSARRGSTDTQYF.

This clonotype occurred a few times. V usage is TRBV28 and J usage is TRBJ2-7; D unresolved. This CDR3 has 11 amino acids. Per germline, CDR1 MDHEN and CDR2 SYDVKM. The germline V and J ends were trimmed by 7 bases and 3 bases, with 7 bases remaining between them. CDR3 sequence: CASKSGYEQYV. The CDR3 region has the DNA TGTGCCAGCAAGTCGGGCTACGAGCAGTACGTC.

This clonotype was seen many times. J is TRBJ1-2 and V is TRBV10-3; 9 bases match TRBD1. This CDR3 region has 15 residues. Losses at the gene ends were 4 bases for V and 3 bases for J; bases not matched to a gene: 6. Germline CDR1 reads ENHRY; CDR2 reads SYGVKD. In DNA form, the CDR3 reads TGTGCCATCAGTGGGGGGACAGGGATGGACTATGGCTACACCTTC. It is translated as CAISGGTGMDYGYTF.

Ten or more counts support this clonotype. The rearrangement uses TRBV20-1 and TRBJ2-7, with 8 nucleotides matching TRBD2. The germline CDR1 and CDR2 sequences are DFQATT and SNEGSKA (reference sequence). V trimming: 6 bases; J trimming: 4 bases; junction bases outside the gene matches: 2. CDR3 length: 11 residues. The chain's CDR3 is CSARGGYEQYV. For the CDR3, the DNA is TGCAGTGCGCGCGGGGGGTACGAGCAGTACGTC.

This clonotype has ten or more counts. The J gene is TRBJ1-2, the V gene TRBV14, with D maybe TRBD1 (5 bases). CDR1 and CDR2 (germline): SGHDN, FVKESK. Trimming left V 5 bases short and J 0 bases short, with 13 bases between. CDR3 length: 15 residues. CDR3 protein: CASSDRLHANYGYTF. The CDR3 DNA follows: TGTGCCAGCAGCGACAGATTGCATGCTAACTATGGCTACACCTTC.

In its sample, this clonotype was seen many times. This chain links TRBV12-3 or TRBV12-4 with TRBJ2-1; the D is unclear. The ends were cut back, 3 bases at V and 7 bases at J, with 13 bases in the middle. The CDR3 consists of 14 residues. CDR3 sequence reads: CASSLQTLGNEQFF. The CDR3 DNA reads as TGTGCCAGCAGTTTGCAGACCCTGGGGAATGAGCAGTTCTTC.

This clonotype was seen more than once but under ten times. The chain carries TRBV25-1 and TRBJ2-5, with TRBD1 matching over 8 bases. V shed 7 bases and J 0 bases; nucleotides not matched to a gene: 4. The CDR3 spans 14 residues. Germline loops: CDR1 MGHDK, CDR2 SYGVNS. CDR3 nucleotides: TGTGCCAGCACGGGACAGGCGTACCAAGAGACCCAGTACTTC. This gives the protein CASTGQAYQETQYF.

Ten or more counts support this clonotype. The J gene is TRBJ1-4, the V gene TRBV29-1; D not certain. V was clipped by 4 bases and J by 0 bases, with 12 bases between them. The V gene's germline CDR1 is SQVTM and CDR2 ANQGSEA. There are 15 residues in the CDR3. Here the CDR3 reads CSVAPDPATNEKLFF. DNA of the CDR3: TGCAGCGTTGCACCCGACCCTGCAACTAATGAAAAACTGTTTTTT.

Only a few counts were recorded for this clonotype. The junction and the germline gene differ at one end; a read error may be behind it. The V and J genes are TRBV5-1 and TRBJ1-5, with a tentative D call TRBD1 (5 bases). The CDR3 consists of 14 residues. CDR1 and CDR2 (germline): SGHRS, YFSETQ. CDR3 DNA sequence: TGCGCCAGCAGCTTGGACATGGGGGATCACCCCCAGCATTTT. Translated: CASSLDMGDHPQHF.

This clonotype was seen many times. This rearrangement joins TRBV28 to TRBJ2-7, with 8 bases that match TRBD1. CDR3 length: 15 amino acids. V shed 5 bases, J shed 6 bases, and the junction held 12 bases outside the gene matches. CDR1 and CDR2 (germline): MDHEN, SYDVKM. The CDR3 region is CASSALLGQGSEQYF. The CDR3 DNA reads TGTGCCAGCAGTGCACTACTTGGACAGGGAAGCGAGCAGTACTTC.